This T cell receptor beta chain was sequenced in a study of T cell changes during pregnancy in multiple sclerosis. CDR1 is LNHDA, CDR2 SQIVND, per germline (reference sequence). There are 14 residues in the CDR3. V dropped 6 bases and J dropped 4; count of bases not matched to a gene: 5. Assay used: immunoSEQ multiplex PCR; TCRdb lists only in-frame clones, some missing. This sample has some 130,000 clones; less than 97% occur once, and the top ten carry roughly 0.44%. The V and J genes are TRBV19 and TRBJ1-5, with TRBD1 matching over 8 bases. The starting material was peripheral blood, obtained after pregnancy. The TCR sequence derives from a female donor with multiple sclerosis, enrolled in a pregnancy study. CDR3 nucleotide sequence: TGTGCCAGTAGCCATACAGGGGGGAATCAGCCCCAGCATTTT. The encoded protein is CASSHTGGNQPQHF. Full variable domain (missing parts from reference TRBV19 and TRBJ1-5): DGGITQSPKYLFRKEGQNVTLSCEQNLNHDAMYWYRQDPGQGLRLIYYSQIVNDFQKGDIAEGYSVSREKKESFPLTVTSAQKNPTAFYLCASSHTGGNQPQHFGDGTRLSIL.